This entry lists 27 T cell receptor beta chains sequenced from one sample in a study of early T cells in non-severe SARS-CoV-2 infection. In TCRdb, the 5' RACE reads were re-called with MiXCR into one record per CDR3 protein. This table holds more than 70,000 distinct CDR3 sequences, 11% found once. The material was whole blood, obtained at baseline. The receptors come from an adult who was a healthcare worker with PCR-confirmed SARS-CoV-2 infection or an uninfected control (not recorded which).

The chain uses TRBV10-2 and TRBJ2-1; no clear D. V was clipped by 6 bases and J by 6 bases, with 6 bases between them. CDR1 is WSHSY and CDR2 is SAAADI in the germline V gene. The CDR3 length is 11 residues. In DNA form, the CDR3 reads TGCGCCAGCAGCCCCCTCAATGAGCAGTTCTTC. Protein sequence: CASSPLNEQFF.

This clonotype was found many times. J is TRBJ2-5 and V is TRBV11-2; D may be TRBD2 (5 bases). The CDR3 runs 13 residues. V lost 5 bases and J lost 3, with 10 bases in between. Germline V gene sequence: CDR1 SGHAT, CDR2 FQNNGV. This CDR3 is CASSNSGKETQYF. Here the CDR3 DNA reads TGTGCCAGCAGCAACAGCGGAAAAGAGACCCAGTACTTC.

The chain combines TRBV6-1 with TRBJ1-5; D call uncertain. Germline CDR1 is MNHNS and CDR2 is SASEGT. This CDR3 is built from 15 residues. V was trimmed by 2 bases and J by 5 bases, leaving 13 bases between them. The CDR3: CASSETWGTDQPQHF. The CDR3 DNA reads TGTGCCAGCAGTGAAACCTGGGGTACAGATCAGCCCCAGCATTTT.

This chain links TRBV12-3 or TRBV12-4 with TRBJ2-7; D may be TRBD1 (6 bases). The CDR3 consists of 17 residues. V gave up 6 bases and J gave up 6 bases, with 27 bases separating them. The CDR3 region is CASRHGTGRPQDSEQYF. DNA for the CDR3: TGTGCCAGCAGACACGGGACCGGGCGTCCTCAGGACAGCGAGCAGTACTTC.

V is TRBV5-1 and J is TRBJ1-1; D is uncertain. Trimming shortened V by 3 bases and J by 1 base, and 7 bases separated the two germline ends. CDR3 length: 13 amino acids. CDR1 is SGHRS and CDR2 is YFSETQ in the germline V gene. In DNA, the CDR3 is TGCGCCAGCAGCTCCCAAGCGAACACTGAAGCTTTCTTT. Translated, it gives CASSSQANTEAFF.

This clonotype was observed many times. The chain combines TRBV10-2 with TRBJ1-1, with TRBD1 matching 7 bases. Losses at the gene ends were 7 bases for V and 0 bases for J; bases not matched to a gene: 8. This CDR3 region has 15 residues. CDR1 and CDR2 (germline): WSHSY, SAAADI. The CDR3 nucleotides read TGCGCCAGCACTATAAACACAGGGGTGAACACTGAAGCTTTCTTT. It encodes CASTINTGVNTEAFF.

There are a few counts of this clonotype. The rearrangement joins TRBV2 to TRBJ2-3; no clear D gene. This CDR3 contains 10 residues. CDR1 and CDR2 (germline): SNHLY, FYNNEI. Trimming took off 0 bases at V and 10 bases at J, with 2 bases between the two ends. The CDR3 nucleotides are TGTGCCAGCAGTGAAGCCTCGCAGTATTTT. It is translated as CASSEASQYF.

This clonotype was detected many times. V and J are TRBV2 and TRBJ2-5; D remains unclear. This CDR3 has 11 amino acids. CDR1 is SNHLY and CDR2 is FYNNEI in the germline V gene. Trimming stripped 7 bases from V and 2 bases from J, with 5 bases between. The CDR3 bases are TGTGCCAGCATGGTTCAAGAGACCCAGTACTTC. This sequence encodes CASMVQETQYF.

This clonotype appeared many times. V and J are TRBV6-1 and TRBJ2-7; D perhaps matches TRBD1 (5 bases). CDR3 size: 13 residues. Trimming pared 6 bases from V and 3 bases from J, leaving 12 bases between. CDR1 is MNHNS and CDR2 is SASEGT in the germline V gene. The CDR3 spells CASRAGQVYEQYF. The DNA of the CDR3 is TGTGCCAGCAGAGCCGGACAAGTCTACGAGCAGTACTTC.

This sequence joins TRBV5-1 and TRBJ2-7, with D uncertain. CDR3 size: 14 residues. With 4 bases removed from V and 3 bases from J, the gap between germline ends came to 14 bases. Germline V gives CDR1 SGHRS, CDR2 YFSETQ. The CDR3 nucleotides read TGCGCCAGCAGCACTACCGGGCCGAACTACGAGCAGTACTTC. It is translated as CASSTTGPNYEQYF.

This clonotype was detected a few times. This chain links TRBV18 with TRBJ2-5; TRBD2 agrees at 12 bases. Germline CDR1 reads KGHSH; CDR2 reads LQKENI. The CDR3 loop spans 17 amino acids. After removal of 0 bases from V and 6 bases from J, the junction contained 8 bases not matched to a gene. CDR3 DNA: TGTGCCAGCTCACCACCGACTAGCGGGGGTCGAGAAAAGACCCAGTACTTC. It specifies CASSPPTSGGREKTQYF. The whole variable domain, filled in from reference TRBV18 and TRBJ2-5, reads NAGVMQNPRHLVRRRGQEARLRCSPMKGHSHVYWYRQLPEEGLKFMVYLQKENIIDESGMPKERFSAEFPKEGPSILRIQQVVRGDSAAYFCASSPPTSGGREKTQYFGPGTRLLVL.

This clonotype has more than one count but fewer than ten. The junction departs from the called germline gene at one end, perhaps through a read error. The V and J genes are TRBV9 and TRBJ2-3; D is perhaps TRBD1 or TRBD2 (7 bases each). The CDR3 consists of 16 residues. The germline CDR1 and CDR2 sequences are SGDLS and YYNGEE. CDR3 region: CASSVAGGGQTGTQYF. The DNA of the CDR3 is TGTGCCAGCAGCGTAGCTGGGGGGGGACAGACAGGTACGCAGTATTTT.

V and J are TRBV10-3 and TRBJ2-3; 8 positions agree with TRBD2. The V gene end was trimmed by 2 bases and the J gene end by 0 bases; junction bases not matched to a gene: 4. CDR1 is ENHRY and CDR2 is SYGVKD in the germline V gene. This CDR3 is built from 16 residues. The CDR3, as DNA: TGTGCCATCAGTGAGACCCAGCGGGGGAGCACAGATACGCAGTATTTT. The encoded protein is CAISETQRGSTDTQYF.

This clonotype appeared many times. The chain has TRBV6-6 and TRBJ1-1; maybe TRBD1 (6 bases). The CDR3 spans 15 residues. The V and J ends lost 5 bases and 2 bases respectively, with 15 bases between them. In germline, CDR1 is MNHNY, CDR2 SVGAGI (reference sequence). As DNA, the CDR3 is TGTGCCAGCAGTCCCCCCGGCAGGGGAAACACTGAAGCTTTCTTT. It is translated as CASSPPGRGNTEAFF.

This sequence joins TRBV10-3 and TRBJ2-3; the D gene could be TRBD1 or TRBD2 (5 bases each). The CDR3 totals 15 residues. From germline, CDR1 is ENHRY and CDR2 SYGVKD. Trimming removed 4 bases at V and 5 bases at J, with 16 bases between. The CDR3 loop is CAISGGSPGLDTQYF. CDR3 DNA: TGTGCCATCAGTGGGGGCAGTCCCGGACTAGATACGCAGTATTTT.

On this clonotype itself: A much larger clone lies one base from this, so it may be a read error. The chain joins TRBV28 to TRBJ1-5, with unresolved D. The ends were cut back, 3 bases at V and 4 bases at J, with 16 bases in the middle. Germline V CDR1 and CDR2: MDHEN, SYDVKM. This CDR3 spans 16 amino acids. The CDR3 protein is CASSFLAGTTNQPQHF. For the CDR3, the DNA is TGTGCCAGCAGTTTTTTAGCCGGAACAACAAATCAGCCCCAGCATTTT.

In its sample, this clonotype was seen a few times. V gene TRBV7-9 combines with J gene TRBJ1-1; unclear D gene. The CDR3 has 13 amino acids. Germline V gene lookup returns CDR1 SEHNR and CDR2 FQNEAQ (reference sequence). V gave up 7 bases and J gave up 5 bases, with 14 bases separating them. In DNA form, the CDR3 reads TGTGCCAGCAAACTCCCAGGCCGGACTGAAGCTTTCTTT. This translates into CASKLPGRTEAFF.

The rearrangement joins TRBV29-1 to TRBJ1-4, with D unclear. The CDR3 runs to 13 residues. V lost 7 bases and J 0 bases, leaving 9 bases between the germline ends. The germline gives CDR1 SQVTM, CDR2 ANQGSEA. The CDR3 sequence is CSGISSTNEKLFF. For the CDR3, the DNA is TGCAGCGGTATCTCATCAACTAATGAAAAACTGTTTTTT.

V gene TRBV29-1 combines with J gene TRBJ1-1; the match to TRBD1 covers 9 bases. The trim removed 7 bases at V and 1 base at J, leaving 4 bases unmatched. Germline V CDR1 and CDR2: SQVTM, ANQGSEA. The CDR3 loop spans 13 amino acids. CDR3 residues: CSAQDRGNTEAFF. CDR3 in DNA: TGCAGCGCCCAGGACAGGGGGAACACTGAAGCTTTCTTT.

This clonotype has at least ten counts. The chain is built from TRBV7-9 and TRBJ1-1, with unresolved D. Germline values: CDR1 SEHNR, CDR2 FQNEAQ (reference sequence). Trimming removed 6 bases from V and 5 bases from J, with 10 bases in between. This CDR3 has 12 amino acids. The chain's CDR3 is CASRGSGTEAFF. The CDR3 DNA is TGTGCCAGCAGGGGTTCGGGGACTGAAGCTTTCTTT.

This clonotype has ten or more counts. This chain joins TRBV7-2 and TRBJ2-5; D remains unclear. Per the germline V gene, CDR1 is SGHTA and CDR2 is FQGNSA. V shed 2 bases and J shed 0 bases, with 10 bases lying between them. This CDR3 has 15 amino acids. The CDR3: CASSLWVNDQETQYF. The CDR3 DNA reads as TGTGCCAGCAGCTTATGGGTAAACGACCAAGAGACCCAGTACTTC.

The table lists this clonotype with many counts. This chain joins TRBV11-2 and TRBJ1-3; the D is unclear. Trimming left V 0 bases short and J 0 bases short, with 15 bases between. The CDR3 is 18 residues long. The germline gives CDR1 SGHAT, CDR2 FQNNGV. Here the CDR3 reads CASSLEVLISNSGNTIYF. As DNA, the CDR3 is TGTGCCAGCAGCTTAGAGGTTTTAATTTCGAACTCTGGAAACACCATATATTTT.

The DNA for the CDR3 is TGTGCCAGCAGCTTTGCTATCGGCTACGAGCAGTACTTC. Its protein is CASSFAIGYEQYF. The chain joins TRBV7-8 to TRBJ2-7; D remains ambiguous. Germline lookup yields CDR1 SGHVS and CDR2 FQNEAQ. The V and J ends lost 3 bases and 3 bases respectively, with 9 bases between them. The CDR3 totals 13 residues.

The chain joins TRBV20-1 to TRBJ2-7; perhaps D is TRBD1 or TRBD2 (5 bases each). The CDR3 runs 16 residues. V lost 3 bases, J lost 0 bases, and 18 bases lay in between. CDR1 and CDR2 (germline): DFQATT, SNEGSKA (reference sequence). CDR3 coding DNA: TGCAGTGCTAGGACCCCCGGGGCTCCAAGCTCCTACGAGCAGTACTTC. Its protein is CSARTPGAPSSYEQYF.

The CDR3 spells CASSRTDNQPQHF. CDR3 DNA: TGTGCCAGCAGCCGGACGGATAATCAGCCCCAGCATTTT. The genes are TRBV6-1 and TRBJ1-5; no clear D. The germline V gene has CDR1 MNHNS and CDR2 SASEGT. V was cut by 6 bases and J by 4 bases, with 10 bases left in between. CDR3 length: 13 amino acids.

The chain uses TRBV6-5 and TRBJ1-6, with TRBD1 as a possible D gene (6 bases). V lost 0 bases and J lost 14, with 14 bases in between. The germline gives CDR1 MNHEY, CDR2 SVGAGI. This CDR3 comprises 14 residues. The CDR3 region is CASSYSIDRPSLHF. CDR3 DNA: TGTGCCAGCAGTTACTCGATCGACAGGCCTTCCCTCCACTTT.

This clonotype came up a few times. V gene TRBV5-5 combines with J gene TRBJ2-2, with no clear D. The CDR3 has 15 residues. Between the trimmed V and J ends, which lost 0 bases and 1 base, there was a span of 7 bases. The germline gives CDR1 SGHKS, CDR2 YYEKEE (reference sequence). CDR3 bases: TGTGCCAGCAGCTTGGTGGACGGGAACACCGGGGAGCTGTTTTTT. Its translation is CASSLVDGNTGELFF. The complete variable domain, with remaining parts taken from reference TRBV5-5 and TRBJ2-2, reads DAGVTQSPTHLIKTRGQQVTLRCSPISGHKSVSWYQQVLGQGPQFIFQYYEKEERGRGNFPDRFSARQFPNYSSELNVNALLLGDSALYLCASSLVDGNTGELFFGEGSRLTVL.